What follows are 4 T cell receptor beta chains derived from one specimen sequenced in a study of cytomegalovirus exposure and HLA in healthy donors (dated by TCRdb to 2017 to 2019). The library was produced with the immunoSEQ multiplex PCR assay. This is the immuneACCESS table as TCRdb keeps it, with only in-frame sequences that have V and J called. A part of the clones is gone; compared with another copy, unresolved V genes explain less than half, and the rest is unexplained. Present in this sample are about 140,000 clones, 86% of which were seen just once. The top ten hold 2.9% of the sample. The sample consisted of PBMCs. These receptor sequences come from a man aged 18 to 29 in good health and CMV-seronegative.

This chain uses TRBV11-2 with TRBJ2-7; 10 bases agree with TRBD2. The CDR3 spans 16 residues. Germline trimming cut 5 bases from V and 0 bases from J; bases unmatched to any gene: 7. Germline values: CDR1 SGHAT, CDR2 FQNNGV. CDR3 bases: TGTGCCAGCAGCATTAGCGGGAGGTCAACCTCCTACGAGCAGTACTTC. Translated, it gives CASSISGRSTSYEQYF. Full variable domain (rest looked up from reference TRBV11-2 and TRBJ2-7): EAGVAQSPRYKIIEKRQSVAFWCNPISGHATLYWYQQILGQGPKLLIQFQNNGVVDDSQLPKDRFSAERLKGVDSTLKIQPAKLEDSAVYLCASSISGRSTSYEQYFGPGTRLTVT.

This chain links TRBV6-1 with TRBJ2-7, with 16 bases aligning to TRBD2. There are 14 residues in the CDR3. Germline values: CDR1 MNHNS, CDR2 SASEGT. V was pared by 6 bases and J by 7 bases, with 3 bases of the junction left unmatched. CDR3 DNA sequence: TGTGCCAGCAGGGGACTAGCGGGGGGGCAAGAGCAGTACTTC. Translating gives CASRGLAGGQEQYF.

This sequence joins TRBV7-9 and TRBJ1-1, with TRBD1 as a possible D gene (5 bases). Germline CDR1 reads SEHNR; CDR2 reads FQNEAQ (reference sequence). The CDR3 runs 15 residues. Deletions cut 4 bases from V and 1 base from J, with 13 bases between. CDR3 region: CASSWGGTRNTEAFF. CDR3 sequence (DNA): TGTGCCAGCAGCTGGGGGGGGACCCGGAACACTGAAGCTTTCTTT.

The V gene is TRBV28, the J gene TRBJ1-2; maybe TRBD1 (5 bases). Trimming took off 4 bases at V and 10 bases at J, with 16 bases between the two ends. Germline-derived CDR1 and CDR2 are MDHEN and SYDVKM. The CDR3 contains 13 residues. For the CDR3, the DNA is TGTGCCAGCAGTTCCCAGGGCCCTCTCGTCTACACCTTC. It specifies CASSSQGPLVYTF.